This T cell receptor (beta chain) originates from a study of blood T cell repertoires in COVID-19. About the study: Material from acute and convalescent COVID-19 was sourced from the United States, Italy and Spain. The analysed material was cDNA or gDNA that came from T cells, B-cell-depleted T cells, or PBMCs.

This clone was seen repeatedly, ten times or more. Clones were read by immunoSEQ multiplex PCR, and TCRdb kept only the in-frame ones, dropping some. The sample consists of hundreds of thousands of clones, about 81% of them appearing once. The receptor's source is a woman aged 60-70 years with active or convalescent COVID-19. The source material was peripheral blood.

CDR3 coding DNA: TGCGCCAGCAGCCCTCGACAGGGTTGGGACACCGGGGAGCTGTTTTTT. It specifies CASSPRQGWDTGELFF. This chain links TRBV5-1 with TRBJ2-2, with 7 bases identical to TRBD1. V trimming: 4 bases; J trimming: 3 bases; junction bases outside the gene matches: 9. The germline CDR1 and CDR2 sequences are SGHRS and YFSETQ. CDR3 length: 16 amino acids.